A single sample is the source of the 7 T cell receptor beta chains below, sequenced in a study of blood T cell repertoires in COVID-19. The repertoire was sequenced with immunoSEQ multiplex PCR; TCRdb's copy has only in-frame clones and lacks some. The sample holds 130,000 to 150,000 clones, around 84% seen once. Input material: peripheral blood. These receptor sequences come from a human donor with acute or convalescent COVID-19. The donor label of this sample is uncertain.

This chain joins TRBV29-1 and TRBJ1-2, with D perhaps matching TRBD1 (6 bases). CDR1 is SQVTM, CDR2 ANQGSEA, per germline. The CDR3 extends over 14 amino acids. Trimming cost V 7 bases and J 3 bases, with 18 bases left between them. CDR3 residues: CSATPQGGYYGYTF. The DNA of the CDR3 is TGCAGCGCGACACCACAGGGCGGGTACTATGGCTACACCTTC.

This clone was seen a single time. The chain uses TRBV3-1 (or the pseudogene TRBV3-2) and TRBJ1-4, with D hard to call. V was trimmed by 4 bases and J by 4 bases, leaving 13 bases between them. CDR1 and CDR2 from the germline V gene are LGHDT and YNNKEL (reference sequence). This CDR3 is 15 amino acids long. The CDR3 reads CASSPSGALNEKLFF. CDR3 sequence (DNA): TGTGCCAGCAGCCCCTCGGGTGCGCTTAATGAAAAACTGTTTTTT.

This clone showed up just a few times. CDR3 DNA: TGCGCCAGCAGTATAGGACAAGCACAAGAGACCCAGTACTTC. Its protein product is CASSIGQAQETQYF. V usage is TRBV5-1 and J usage is TRBJ2-5, with D possibly matching TRBD1 (5 bases). V was pared by 5 bases and J by 2 bases, with 13 bases between. Germline CDR1 is SGHRS and CDR2 is YFSETQ. The CDR3 consists of 14 residues.

This clone was counted many times. The J gene is TRBJ2-1, the V gene TRBV4-1; 9 nucleotides agree with TRBD2. This CDR3 comprises 16 residues. V lost 0 bases and J lost 5; bases outside the gene matches: 5. Germline CDR1 MGHRA, CDR2 YSYEKL. CDR3 in amino acids: CASSQERGGFNNEQFF. In nucleotides, the CDR3 is TGCGCCAGCAGCCAAGAGCGGGGGGGATTTAACAATGAGCAGTTCTTC.

In this sample, this clone turned up a few times. The rearrangement joins TRBV6-2 or TRBV6-3 to TRBJ1-3; TRBD1 aligns across 8 bases. The length of the CDR3 is 17 residues. Germline assignment: CDR1 MNHEY and CDR2 SVGEGT. Trimming cost V 3 bases and J 7 bases; bases outside gene matches: 14. Here the CDR3 reads CASSYYTRQGAWNTIYF. The DNA for the CDR3 is TGTGCCAGCAGTTATTACACCCGCCAGGGGGCTTGGAACACCATATATTTT.

A single count supports this clone. The chain uses TRBV27 and TRBJ1-2; TRBD1 might be the D (6 bases). The CDR3 has 15 residues. CDR1 MNHEY and CDR2 SMNVEV come from the germline V gene (reference sequence). Between the trimmed V and J ends, which lost 1 base and 6 bases, there was a span of 15 bases. As DNA, the CDR3 is TGTGCCAGCAGTTTATGGGCAGGGGAATACGATGGCTACACCTTC. Amino acids: CASSLWAGEYDGYTF.

This clone was seen just once. The CDR3 bases are TGTGCCAGCTCACCAGGACAGGGTGGACAGCCCCAGCATTTT. This encodes CASSPGQGGQPQHF. This sequence joins TRBV18 and TRBJ1-5; 8 bases are a match to TRBD1. The V segment lost 2 bases and the J segment 7 bases; nucleotides outside the gene matches: 4. CDR1 KGHSH and CDR2 LQKENI come from the germline V gene. The CDR3 is 14 amino acids.